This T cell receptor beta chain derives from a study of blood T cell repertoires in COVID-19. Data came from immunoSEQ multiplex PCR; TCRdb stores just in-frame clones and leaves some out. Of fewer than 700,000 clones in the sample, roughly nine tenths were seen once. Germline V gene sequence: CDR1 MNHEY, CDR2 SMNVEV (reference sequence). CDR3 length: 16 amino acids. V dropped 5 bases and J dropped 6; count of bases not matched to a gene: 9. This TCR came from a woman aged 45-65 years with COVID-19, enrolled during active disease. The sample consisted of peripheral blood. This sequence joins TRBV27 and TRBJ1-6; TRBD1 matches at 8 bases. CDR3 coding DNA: TGTGCCAGCAGTCTTCGTGACAGGGGTGGTAATTCACCCCTCCACTTT. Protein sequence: CASSLRDRGGNSPLHF.